This T cell receptor (beta chain) was profiled in a study of cytomegalovirus exposure and HLA in healthy donors. The V gene lost 3 bases and the J gene lost 5 bases, with 8 bases spanning the gap. This CDR3 is 13 amino acids long. Germline-derived CDR1 and CDR2 are LNHNV and YYDKDF (reference sequence). With 60 Vbeta and 13 Jbeta primers, the PCR was carried out. Repertoires were generated with immunoSEQ multiplex PCR, while TCRdb's copy carries only in-frame clones and drops some. The sample gives 140,000 or so clones, approximately 79% of which show up once; less than 3.5% is in the top ten. What was sequenced was PBMCs. The TCR was taken from a woman under 40 in good health and CMV-seronegative. The chain uses TRBV15 and TRBJ2-4; D might be TRBD2 (5 bases). The DNA of the CDR3 is TGTGCCACCAGCAGGGACTTTCAAAACATTCAGTACTTC. This encodes CATSRDFQNIQYF.